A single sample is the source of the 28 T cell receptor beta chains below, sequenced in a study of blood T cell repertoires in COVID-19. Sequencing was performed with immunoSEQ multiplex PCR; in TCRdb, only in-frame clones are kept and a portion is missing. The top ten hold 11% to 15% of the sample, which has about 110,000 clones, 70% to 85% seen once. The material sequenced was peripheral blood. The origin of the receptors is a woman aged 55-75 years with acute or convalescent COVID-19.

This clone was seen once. CDR3 amino acids: CASSRSLWTEAFF. The CDR3 DNA reads as TGTGCCAGCAGCCGGAGTTTGTGGACTGAAGCTTTCTTT. The rearrangement links TRBV4-2 to TRBJ1-1, with D hard to call. Per germline, CDR1 LGHNA and CDR2 YNFKEQ. V was clipped by 4 bases and J by 5 bases, with 11 bases between them. This CDR3 has 13 residues.

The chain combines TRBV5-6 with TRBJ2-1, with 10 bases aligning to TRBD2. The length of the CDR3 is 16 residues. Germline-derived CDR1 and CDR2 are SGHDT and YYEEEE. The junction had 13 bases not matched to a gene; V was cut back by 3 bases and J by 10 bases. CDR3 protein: CASSWVRSGRAGEQFF. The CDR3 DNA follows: TGTGCCAGCAGCTGGGTAAGAAGCGGGAGGGCAGGGGAGCAGTTCTTC.

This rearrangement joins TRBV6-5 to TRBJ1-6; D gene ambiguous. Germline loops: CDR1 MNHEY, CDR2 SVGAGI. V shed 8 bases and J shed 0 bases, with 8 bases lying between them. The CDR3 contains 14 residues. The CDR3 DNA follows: TGTGCCAGCGGCGGGAGCTCCTATAATTCACCCCTCCACTTT. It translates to CASGGSSYNSPLHF.

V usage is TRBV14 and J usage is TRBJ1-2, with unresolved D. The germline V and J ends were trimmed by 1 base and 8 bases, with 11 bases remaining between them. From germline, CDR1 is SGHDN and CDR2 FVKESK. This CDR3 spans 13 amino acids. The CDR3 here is CASSQAIAGGYTF. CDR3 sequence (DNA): TGTGCCAGCAGCCAAGCGATTGCCGGGGGCTACACCTTC.

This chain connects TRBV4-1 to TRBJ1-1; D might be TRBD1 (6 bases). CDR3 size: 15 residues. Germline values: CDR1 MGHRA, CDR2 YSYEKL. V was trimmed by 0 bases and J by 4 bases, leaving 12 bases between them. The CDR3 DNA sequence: TGCGCCAGCAGCCAAGAGGGGAGGGGGGTCACTGAAGCTTTCTTT. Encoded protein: CASSQEGRGVTEAFF.

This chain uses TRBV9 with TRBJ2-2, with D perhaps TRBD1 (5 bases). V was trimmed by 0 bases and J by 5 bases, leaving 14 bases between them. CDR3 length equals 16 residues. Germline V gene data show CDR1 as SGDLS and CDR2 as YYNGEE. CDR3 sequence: CASSVAASGATGELFF. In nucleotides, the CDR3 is TGTGCCAGCAGCGTAGCTGCTTCTGGGGCTACCGGGGAGCTGTTTTTT.

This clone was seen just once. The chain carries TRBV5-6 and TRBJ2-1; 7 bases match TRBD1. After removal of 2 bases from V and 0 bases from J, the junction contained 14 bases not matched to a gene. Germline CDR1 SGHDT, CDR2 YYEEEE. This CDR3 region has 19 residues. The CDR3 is CASSLQSGWGQSSYNEQFF. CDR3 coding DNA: TGTGCCAGCAGCTTACAGTCAGGGTGGGGACAGAGCTCCTACAATGAGCAGTTCTTC.

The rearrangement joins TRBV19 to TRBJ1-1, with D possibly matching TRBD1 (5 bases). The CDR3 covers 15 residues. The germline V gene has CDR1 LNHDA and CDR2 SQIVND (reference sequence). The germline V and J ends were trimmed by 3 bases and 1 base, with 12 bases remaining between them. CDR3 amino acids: CASSIRGRENTEAFF. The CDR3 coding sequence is TGTGCCAGTAGTATTAGGGGCCGAGAGAACACTGAAGCTTTCTTT. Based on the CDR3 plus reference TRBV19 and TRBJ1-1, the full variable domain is DGGITQSPKYLFRKEGQNVTLSCEQNLNHDAMYWYRQDPGQGLRLIYYSQIVNDFQKGDIAEGYSVSREKKESFPLTVTSAQKNPTAFYLCASSIRGRENTEAFFGQGTRLTVV.

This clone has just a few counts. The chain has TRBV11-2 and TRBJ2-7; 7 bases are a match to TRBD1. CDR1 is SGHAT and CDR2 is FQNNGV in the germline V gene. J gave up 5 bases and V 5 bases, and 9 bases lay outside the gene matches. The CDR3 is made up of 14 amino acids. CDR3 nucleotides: TGTGCCAGCAGCCCTAGGGGGCCAAGCGACGAGCAGTACTTC. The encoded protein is CASSPRGPSDEQYF. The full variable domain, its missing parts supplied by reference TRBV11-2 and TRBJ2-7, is EAGVAQSPRYKIIEKRQSVAFWCNPISGHATLYWYQQILGQGPKLLIQFQNNGVVDDSQLPKDRFSAERLKGVDSTLKIQPAKLEDSAVYLCASSPRGPSDEQYFGPGTRLTVT.

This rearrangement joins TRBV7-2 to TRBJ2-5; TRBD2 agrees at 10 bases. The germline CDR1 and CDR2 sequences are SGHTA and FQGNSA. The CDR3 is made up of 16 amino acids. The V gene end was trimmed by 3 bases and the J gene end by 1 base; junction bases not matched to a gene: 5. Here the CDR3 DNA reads TGTGCCAGCAGCTTCCAAGCGGGGGGGCCCCAAGAGACCCAGTACTTC. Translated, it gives CASSFQAGGPQETQYF.

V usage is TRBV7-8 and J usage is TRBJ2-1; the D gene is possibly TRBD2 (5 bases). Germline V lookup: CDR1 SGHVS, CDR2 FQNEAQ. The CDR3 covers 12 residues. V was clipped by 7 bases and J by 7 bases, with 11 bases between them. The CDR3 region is CASNTRGNEQFF. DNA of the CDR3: TGTGCCAGCAACACTAGAGGGAATGAGCAGTTCTTC.

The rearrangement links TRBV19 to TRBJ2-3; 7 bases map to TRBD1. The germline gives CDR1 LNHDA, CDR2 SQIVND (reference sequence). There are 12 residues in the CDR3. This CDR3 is CATGQLTDTQYF. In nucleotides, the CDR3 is TGTGCAACGGGACAGCTCACAGATACGCAGTATTTT.

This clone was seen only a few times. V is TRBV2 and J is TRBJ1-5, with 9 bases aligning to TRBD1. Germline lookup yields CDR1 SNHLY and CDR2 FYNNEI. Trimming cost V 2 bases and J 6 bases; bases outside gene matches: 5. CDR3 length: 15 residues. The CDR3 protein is CASSESTGGVQPQHF. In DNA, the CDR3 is TGTGCCAGCAGTGAATCGACAGGGGGAGTTCAGCCCCAGCATTTT.

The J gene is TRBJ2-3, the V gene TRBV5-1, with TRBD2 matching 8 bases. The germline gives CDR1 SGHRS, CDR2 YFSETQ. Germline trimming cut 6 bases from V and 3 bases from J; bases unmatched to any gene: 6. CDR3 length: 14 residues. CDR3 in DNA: TGCGCCAGCAAGGAGCGGGAGCCGACAGATACGCAGTATTTT. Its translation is CASKEREPTDTQYF.

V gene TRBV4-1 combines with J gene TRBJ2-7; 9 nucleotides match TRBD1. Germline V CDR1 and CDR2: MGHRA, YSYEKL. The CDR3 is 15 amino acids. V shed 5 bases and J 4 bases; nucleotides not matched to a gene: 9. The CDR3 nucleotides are TGCGCCAGCAGCTCCTCTGGGACAGGGTATTACGAGCAGTACTTC. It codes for CASSSSGTGYYEQYF.

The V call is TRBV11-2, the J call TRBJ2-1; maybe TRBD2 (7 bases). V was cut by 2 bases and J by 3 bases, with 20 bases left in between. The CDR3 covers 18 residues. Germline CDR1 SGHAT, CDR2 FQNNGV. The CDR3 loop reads CASSLPSGGTIRYNEQFF. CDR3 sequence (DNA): TGTGCCAGCAGCTTACCGTCCGGGGGGACAATACGCTACAATGAGCAGTTCTTC.

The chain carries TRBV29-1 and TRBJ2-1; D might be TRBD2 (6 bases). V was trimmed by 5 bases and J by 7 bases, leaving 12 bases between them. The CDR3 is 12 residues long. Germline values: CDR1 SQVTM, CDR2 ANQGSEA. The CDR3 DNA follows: TGCAGCGTTCGAGGAGGGCCAAATGAGCAGTTCTTC. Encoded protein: CSVRGGPNEQFF.

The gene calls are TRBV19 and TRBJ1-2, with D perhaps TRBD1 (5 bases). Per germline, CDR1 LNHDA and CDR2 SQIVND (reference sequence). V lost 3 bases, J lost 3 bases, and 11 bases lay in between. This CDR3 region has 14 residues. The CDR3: CASSIQQGHYGYTF. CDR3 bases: TGTGCCAGTAGTATTCAGCAGGGTCACTATGGCTACACCTTC.

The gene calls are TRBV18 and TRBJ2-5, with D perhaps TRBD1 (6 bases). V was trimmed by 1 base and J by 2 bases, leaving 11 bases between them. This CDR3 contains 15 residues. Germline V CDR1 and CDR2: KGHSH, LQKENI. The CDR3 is CASSPLIGQQETQYF. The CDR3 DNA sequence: TGTGCCAGCTCACCACTTATCGGACAGCAAGAGACCCAGTACTTC.

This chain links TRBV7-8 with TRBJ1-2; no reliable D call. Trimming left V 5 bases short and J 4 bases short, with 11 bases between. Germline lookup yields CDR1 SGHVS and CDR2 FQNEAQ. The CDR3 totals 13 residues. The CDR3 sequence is CASSIQVTYGYTF. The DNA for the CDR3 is TGTGCCAGCAGCATCCAGGTGACCTATGGCTACACCTTC.

This CDR3 reads CASSEKRSGRGGELFF. CDR3 nucleotide sequence: TGTGCCAGCAGTGAAAAGCGAAGCGGGAGGGGTGGGGAGCTGTTTTTT. The J gene is TRBJ2-2, the V gene TRBV6-1; 10 positions match TRBD2. Germline V gene lookup returns CDR1 MNHNS and CDR2 SASEGT. The V gene end was trimmed by 2 bases and the J gene end by 8 bases; junction bases not matched to a gene: 8. This CDR3 spans 16 amino acids.

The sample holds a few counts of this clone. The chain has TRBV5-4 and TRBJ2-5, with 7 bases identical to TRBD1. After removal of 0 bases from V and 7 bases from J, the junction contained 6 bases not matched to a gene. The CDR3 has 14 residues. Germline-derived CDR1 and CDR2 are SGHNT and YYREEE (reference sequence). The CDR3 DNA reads TGTGCCAGCAGCTTGGATGACAGGGCCGGGACCCAGTACTTC. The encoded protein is CASSLDDRAGTQYF.

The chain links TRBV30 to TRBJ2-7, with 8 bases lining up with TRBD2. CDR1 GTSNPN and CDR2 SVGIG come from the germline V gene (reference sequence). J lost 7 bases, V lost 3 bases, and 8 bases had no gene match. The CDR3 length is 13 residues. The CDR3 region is CAWRGTRRGEQYF. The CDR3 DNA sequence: TGTGCCTGGAGGGGGACTAGAAGGGGTGAGCAGTACTTC.

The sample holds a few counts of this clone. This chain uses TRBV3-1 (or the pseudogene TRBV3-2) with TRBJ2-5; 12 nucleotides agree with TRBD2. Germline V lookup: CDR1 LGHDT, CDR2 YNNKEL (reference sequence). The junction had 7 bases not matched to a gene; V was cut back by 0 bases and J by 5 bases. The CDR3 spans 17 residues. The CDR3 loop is CASSQDLTSGGLETQYF. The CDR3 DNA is TGTGCCAGCAGCCAAGACCTAACTAGCGGGGGGCTGGAGACCCAGTACTTC.

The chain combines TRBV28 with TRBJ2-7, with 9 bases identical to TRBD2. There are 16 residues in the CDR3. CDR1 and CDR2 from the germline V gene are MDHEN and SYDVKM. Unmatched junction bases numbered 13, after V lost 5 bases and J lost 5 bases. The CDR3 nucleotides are TGTGCCAGCAGTCTCCCCGGGACTAGCTCTCGGAACGAGCAGTACTTC. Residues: CASSLPGTSSRNEQYF.

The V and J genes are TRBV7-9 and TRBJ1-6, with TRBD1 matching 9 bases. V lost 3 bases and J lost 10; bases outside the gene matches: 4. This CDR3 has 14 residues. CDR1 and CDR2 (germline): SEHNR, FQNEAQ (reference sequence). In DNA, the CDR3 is TGTGCCAGCAGCTTCGACAGGGGGGAATCACCCCTCCACTTT. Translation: CASSFDRGESPLHF.

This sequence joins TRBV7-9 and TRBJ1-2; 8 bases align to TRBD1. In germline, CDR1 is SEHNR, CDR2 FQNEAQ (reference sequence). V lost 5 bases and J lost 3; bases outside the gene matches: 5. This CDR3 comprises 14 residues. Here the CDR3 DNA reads TGTGCCAGCAGCCCAGGGGGCGCACACTATGGCTACACCTTC. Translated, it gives CASSPGGAHYGYTF.

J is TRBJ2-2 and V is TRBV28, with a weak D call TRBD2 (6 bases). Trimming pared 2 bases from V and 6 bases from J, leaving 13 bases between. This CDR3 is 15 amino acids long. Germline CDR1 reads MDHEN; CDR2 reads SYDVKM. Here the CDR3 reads CASSLAGRAAGELFF. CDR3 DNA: TGTGCCAGCAGTTTAGCGGGACGGGCCGCCGGGGAGCTGTTTTTT.